The TCR beta chain under discussion was sequenced for a study of shared clonotypes between healthy human individuals. Trimming took 3 bases from V and 6 from J, leaving 12 bases between them. Per germline, CDR1 SGHDN and CDR2 FVKESK. The CDR3 contains 13 residues. In the naive CD8 group, cells lacked CD45RO and were positively selected for CCR7, so terminally differentiated effector memory CD45RA+ cells were left out. Each donor was a Caucasian adult residing in Nashville, Tennessee. Profiled with immunoSEQ multiplex PCR; TCRdb holds only in-frame clones, not every one. The sample contains about 1.9 million clones, 80% to 95% of which appear only once.

The receptor's source is a man aged 18 to 29 in good health. Some clones in this sample may be carry-over from other donors' samples. Sequenced sample: naive CD8+ T cells from PBMCs. V usage is TRBV14 and J usage is TRBJ2-7; no reliable D call. DNA of the CDR3: TGTGCCAGCAGCCACTCCTTAGGGTTCGAGCAGTACTTC. It codes for CASSHSLGFEQYF.